A single sample gave rise to the 14 T cell receptor beta chains below, sequenced in a study of blood T cell repertoires in COVID-19 (dated by TCRdb to 2018 to 2020). Library method: the immunoSEQ multiplex PCR assay. TCRdb limited this immuneACCESS table to in-frame rearrangements with V and J called. A share of clones is missing; checked studies link under half to unresolved V genes, and the rest is unexplained. The sample table lists 180,000 or so clones, about 90% of them with a count of one. The ten largest clones add up to about 1.2% of the sample. The sequenced sample consisted of PBMCs or T cells enriched from blood (not recorded which). The receptors shown here come from a human donor with acute COVID-19. The donor label of this sample is uncertain.

This clone was observed a handful of times. The chain combines TRBV19 with TRBJ1-5; 7 nucleotides match TRBD1. This CDR3 has 17 amino acids. The J segment lost 0 bases and the V segment lost 5 bases, leaving 10 bases of the junction unmatched. Germline CDR1 and CDR2: LNHDA and SQIVND (reference sequence). The CDR3 reads CASSVRDRKNSNQPQHF. In nucleotides, the CDR3 is TGTGCCAGTAGTGTCCGGGACAGAAAAAATAGCAATCAGCCCCAGCATTTT.

This chain joins TRBV2 and TRBJ2-6, with 7 bases that match TRBD2. This CDR3 has 15 amino acids. With 6 bases clipped from V and 1 base from J, the junction kept 3 bases outside the gene matches. The germline V gene has CDR1 SNHLY and CDR2 FYNNEI. The CDR3 sequence is CASSPGGSGANVLTF. The CDR3 bases are TGTGCCAGCAGCCCCGGGGGGTCTGGGGCCAACGTCCTGACTTTC.

The chain is built from TRBV19 and TRBJ2-3; the D gene is possibly TRBD2 (6 bases). V lost 5 bases to trimming and J lost 5 bases, with 17 bases between them. CDR3 size: 15 residues. The germline gives CDR1 LNHDA, CDR2 SQIVND (reference sequence). The CDR3 reads CASSPTGGEVDTQYF. The CDR3 DNA reads TGTGCCAGTAGTCCGACTGGCGGGGAGGTAGATACGCAGTATTTT.

The chain combines TRBV30 with TRBJ2-1, with TRBD2 matching 14 bases. The junction had 10 bases not matched to a gene; V was cut back by 5 bases and J by 1 base. The CDR3 runs 18 residues. In germline, CDR1 is GTSNPN, CDR2 SVGIG (reference sequence). The CDR3 DNA reads TGTGCCTGGGGCCAGACTAGCGGGGGGGCCGTGTCCTACAATGAGCAGTTCTTC. This codes for CAWGQTSGGAVSYNEQFF.

The V gene is TRBV4-1, the J gene TRBJ2-7; the match to TRBD1 covers 8 bases. The CDR3 runs to 18 residues. CDR1 and CDR2 from the germline V gene are MGHRA and YSYEKL. Losses at the gene ends were 1 base for V and 0 bases for J; bases not matched to a gene: 11. Written as DNA, the CDR3 is TGCGCCAGCAGCCAAGTAGGATGGCGACAGGGGTCCTCCTACGAGCAGTACTTC. It is translated as CASSQVGWRQGSSYEQYF.

This rearrangement joins TRBV4-3 to TRBJ2-7; D ambiguous. Trimming left V 0 bases short and J 1 base short, with 10 bases between. CDR1 and CDR2 (germline): LGHNA, YSLEER. The length of the CDR3 is 15 residues. Written as DNA, the CDR3 is TGCGCCAGCAGCCAAGATACGGGTCTTTCCTACGAGCAGTACTTC. This encodes CASSQDTGLSYEQYF.

The chain links TRBV19 to TRBJ2-1; 8 bases map to TRBD2. Germline loops: CDR1 LNHDA, CDR2 SQIVND (reference sequence). Trimming at V came to 7 bases and at J to 9 bases, leaving 11 bases not matched to a gene. The CDR3 loop spans 14 amino acids. The CDR3, as DNA: TGTGCCAGTAAGAGAGCGGGGGCGGATGGTGAGCAGTTCTTC. Its translation is CASKRAGADGEQFF.

Notes on this clone: A read error is possible here, since a much larger clone lies one base away. The CDR3 loop is CASSQGTEAFF. CDR3 DNA: TGTGCCAGCAGCCAGGGCACTGAAGCTTTCTTT. J is TRBJ1-1 and V is TRBV5-4, with D possibly matching TRBD1 (5 bases). CDR1 and CDR2 from the germline V gene are SGHNT and YYREEE (reference sequence). This CDR3 comprises 11 residues. V was shortened by 4 bases and J by 4 bases, with 5 bases between the two germline ends. Filled out from reference TRBV5-4 and TRBJ1-1, the complete variable domain reads ETGVTQSPTHLIKTRGQQVTLRCSSQSGHNTVSWYQQALGQGPQFIFQYYREEENGRGNFPPRFSGLQFPNYSSELNVNALELDDSALYLCASSQGTEAFFGQGTRLTVV.

The chain uses TRBV19 and TRBJ1-1; maybe TRBD1 (5 bases). The germline CDR1 and CDR2 sequences are LNHDA and SQIVND (reference sequence). This CDR3 is 16 amino acids long. V lost 0 bases and J 1 base, leaving 12 bases between the germline ends. The CDR3 reads CASSIDGAGPNTEAFF. CDR3 bases: TGTGCCAGTAGTATAGATGGTGCAGGGCCGAACACTGAAGCTTTCTTT.

The chain combines TRBV4-3 with TRBJ2-4; the match to TRBD2 covers 8 bases. V was pared by 0 bases and J by 6 bases, with 13 bases of the junction left unmatched. This CDR3 contains 18 residues. Germline lookup yields CDR1 LGHNA and CDR2 YSLEER. CDR3 residues: CASSQESPTGGALNIQYF. The CDR3 nucleotides read TGCGCCAGCAGCCAAGAATCCCCCACGGGGGGGGCCCTAAACATTCAGTACTTC.

The genes are TRBV24-1 and TRBJ2-1; D perhaps matches TRBD1 (6 bases). Germline CDR1 KGHDR, CDR2 SFDVKD. V shed 4 bases and J shed 3 bases, with 12 bases lying between them. This CDR3 comprises 15 residues. This CDR3 reads CATSDRADSYNEQFF. The DNA for the CDR3 is TGTGCCACCAGTGACCGGGCGGACAGCTACAATGAGCAGTTCTTC.

This sequence joins TRBV27 and TRBJ2-7; D gene unclear. Trimming stripped 2 bases from V and 2 bases from J, with 13 bases between. CDR3 size: 15 residues. Germline V CDR1 and CDR2: MNHEY, SMNVEV (reference sequence). The CDR3 DNA reads TGTGCCAGCAGTTTAAATCAGGCTATTACCTACGAGCAGTACTTC. Its protein is CASSLNQAITYEQYF.

The J gene is TRBJ1-2, the V gene TRBV23-1; 7 bases are a match to TRBD1. TRBV23-1 is given ORF status, its function remaining uncertain. This CDR3 comprises 18 residues. The V gene end was trimmed by 4 bases and the J gene end by 5 bases; junction bases not matched to a gene: 19. CDR3 sequence (DNA): TGCGCCAGCAGTCCGGACAGGCTTCCCTACACGGGAATATATGGCTACACCTTC. It encodes CASSPDRLPYTGIYGYTF.

J is TRBJ2-2 and V is TRBV18, with D possibly TRBD2 on 5 matching bases. The germline V gene encodes CDR1 KGHSH and CDR2 LQKENI. V was pared by 3 bases and J by 8 bases, with 13 bases between. This CDR3 has 14 amino acids. The CDR3 DNA is TGTGCCAGCTCACCCGGGATGCTTGTAGGGGAGCTGTTTTTT. It yields the protein CASSPGMLVGELFF.